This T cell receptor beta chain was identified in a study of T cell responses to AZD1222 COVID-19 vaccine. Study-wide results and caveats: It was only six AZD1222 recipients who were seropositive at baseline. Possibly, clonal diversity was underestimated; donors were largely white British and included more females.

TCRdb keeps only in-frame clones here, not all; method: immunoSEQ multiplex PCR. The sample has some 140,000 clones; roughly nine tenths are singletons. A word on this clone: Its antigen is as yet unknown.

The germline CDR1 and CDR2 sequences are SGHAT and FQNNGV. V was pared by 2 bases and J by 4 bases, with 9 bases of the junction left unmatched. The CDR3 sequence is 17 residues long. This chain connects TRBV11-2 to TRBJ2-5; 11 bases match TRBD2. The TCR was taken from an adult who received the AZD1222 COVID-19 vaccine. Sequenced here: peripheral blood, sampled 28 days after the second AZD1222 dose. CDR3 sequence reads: CASSLIAGGPLRETQYF. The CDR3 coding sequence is TGTGCCAGCAGCTTAATAGCGGGAGGGCCTTTGAGAGAGACCCAGTACTTC.